This passage covers 2 T cell receptor beta chains from one sample sequenced in a study of blood T cells in healthy people across ages. Using a J-beta primer mix together with a sample-barcoded 5' primer, a second PCR was run for roughly 7 to 12 cycles. One entry per CDR3 protein, called by TCRdb with MiXCR from the 5' RACE reads. The table records 800,000 or so distinct CDR3 sequences, less than 80% of them present only once. The specimen was blood. The receptor source for this set is a man younger than 40 in good health.

The V call is TRBV29-1, the J call TRBJ2-7, with D tentatively TRBD1 (6 bases). The J call may be faulty, since TRBJ2-5 better matches the DNA end. There are 14 residues in the CDR3. CDR1 is SQVTM and CDR2 is ANQGSEA in the germline V gene. As DNA, the CDR3 is TGCAGCGTTTCCGTGGCAGGGGCGGGAGAGACCCAGTACTTC. This gives the protein CSVSVAGAGETQYF.

V is TRBV29-1 and J is TRBJ1-2; D gene ambiguous. The CDR3 runs to 11 residues. The germline gives CDR1 SQVTM, CDR2 ANQGSEA. The V end was cut by 3 bases, the J end by 8 bases, with 10 bases between. The CDR3, as DNA: TGCAGCGTTGAGGCGGGATTGGGCTACACCTTC. Amino acid sequence: CSVEAGLGYTF.